Described below is a single TCR beta chain sequence and its context. Its target is not known. The data are from a study of T cells expressing NK-cell markers. Study context: According to the study, TCR beta repertoires originated from sorted CD3+CD56+NKG2C+, CD3+CD56+NKG2C- and CD3+CD56-NKG2C+ T cells. Serological testing identified most of the eight sequenced donors as HCMV-seropositive and one as seronegative. Regarding the study as a whole: Researchers report these clonotypes also headed the CD3+CD56-NKG2C+ fraction in a handful of donors.

Following a re-call of the 5' RACE reads, TCRdb has one entry per CDR3 protein and lacks DNA. The sample has around 470,000 distinct CDR3 sequences, and its top ten clones hold about 1.5%. The length of the CDR3 is 14 residues. Germline V lookup: CDR1 MNHEY, CDR2 SMNVEV (reference sequence). The sample taken for sequencing was blood T cells: a sorted CD56 or NKG2C T cell subset, CD4+ or CD8+ T cells, or bulk PBMC T cells (not recorded which). V is TRBV27 and J is TRBJ2-4; without DNA, the TCRdb call of TRBD1 cannot be checked. The clonotype originates from a woman in her forties or fifties in good health. CDR3 loop: CASRGVGAKNIQYF.